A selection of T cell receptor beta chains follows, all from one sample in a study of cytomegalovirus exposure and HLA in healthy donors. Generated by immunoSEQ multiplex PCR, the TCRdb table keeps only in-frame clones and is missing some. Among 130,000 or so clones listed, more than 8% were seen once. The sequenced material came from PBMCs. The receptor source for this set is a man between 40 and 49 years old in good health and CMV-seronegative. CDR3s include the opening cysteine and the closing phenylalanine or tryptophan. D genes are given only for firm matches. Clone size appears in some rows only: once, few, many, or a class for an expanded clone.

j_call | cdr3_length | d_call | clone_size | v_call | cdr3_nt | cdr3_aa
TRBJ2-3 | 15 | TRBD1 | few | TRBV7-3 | TGTGCCAGCAGCTTATCCGGACAGGACACAGATACGCAGTATTTT | CASSLSGQDTDTQYF
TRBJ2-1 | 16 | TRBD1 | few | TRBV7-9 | TGTGCCAGCAGCTCCCCCAGGGGGTCGACGTACAATGAGCAGTTCTTC | CASSSPRGSTYNEQFF
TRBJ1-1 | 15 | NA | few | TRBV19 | TGTGCCAGTAGTACAACGGACAGATTGAACACTGAAGCTTTCTTT | CASSTTDRLNTEAFF
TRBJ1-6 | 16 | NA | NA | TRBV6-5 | TGTGCCAGCAGTTACTCATTCGGTCAGGGGAATTCACCCCTCCACTTT | CASSYSFGQGNSPLHF
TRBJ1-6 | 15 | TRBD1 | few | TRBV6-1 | TGTGCCAGCAGTGAAGGGGGACAGGCAGGCCGACCCCTCCACTTT | CASSEGGQAGRPLHF
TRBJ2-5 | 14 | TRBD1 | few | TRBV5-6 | TGTGCCAGCAGCTTGGTGGGACAGGGTGAGACCCAGTACTTC | CASSLVGQGETQYF
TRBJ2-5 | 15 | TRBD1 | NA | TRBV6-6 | TGTGCCAGCAAACTAGGGGGCAGGGGGAAAGAGACCCAGTACTTC | CASKLGGRGKETQYF
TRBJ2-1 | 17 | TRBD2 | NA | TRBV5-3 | TGTGCCAGAAGCTACTCCTGGACTAGAAGCTCCTACAATGAGCAGTTCTTC | CARSYSWTRSSYNEQFF
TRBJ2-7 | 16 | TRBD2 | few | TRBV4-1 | TGCGCCAGCAGCCAAGGCCTCGGACGGGGGGACTACGAGCAGTACTTC | CASSQGLGRGDYEQYF
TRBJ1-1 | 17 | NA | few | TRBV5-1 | TGCGCCAGCAGCTTGGCCAGGGACAACCGGATGAACACTGAAGCTTTCTTT | CASSLARDNRMNTEAFF